What follows are 32 T cell receptor beta chains derived from one specimen sequenced in a study of relationships among human T cell subsets (dated by TCRdb to the early 2010s). The library was obtained by multiplex PCR. The sequencer listed for this sample is 454 GS FLX. Semiquantitative ARM-PCR was used to amplify the TCR alpha and beta CDR3 regions from mRNA. In ARM-PCR, tagged nested gene-specific primers were used first, and communal superprimers then performed exponential amplification. TCRdb applied fastp at Q25 and MiXCR to the public reads, then kept only in-frame beta chains. Each CDR3 protein gets just one entry, which takes the most common genes and DNA from the rows behind it. A total of approximately 4,000 distinct CDR3 sequences appear in this sample, around 54% of them only once. The ten largest clonotypes hold 2.8% of the sample. Once CD4+CD56+ NKT cells had been removed, anti-CD294 beads were used to select Th2 cells as CD4+CD25-CD294+ cells.

Source material: CD4+ Th2 cells sorted from blood. What this sample's cell subset or site label stands for: CD4+CD25-CD294+ T helper 2 cells. The receptor source for this set is a man aged 40-55 years in good health.

The V and J genes are TRBV6-6 and TRBJ2-2; D perhaps matches TRBD2 (5 bases). Germline loops: CDR1 MNHNY, CDR2 SVGAGI (reference sequence). This CDR3 comprises 16 residues. Trimming left V 4 bases short and J 1 base short, with 13 bases between. As DNA, the CDR3 is TGTGCCAGCAGTTCCCACCTTCGGGGGAACACCGGGGAGCTGTTTTTT. It is translated as CASSSHLRGNTGELFF.

The chain is built from TRBV5-1 and TRBJ2-2, with 9 positions matching TRBD1. V lost 4 bases and J lost 6; bases outside the gene matches: 10. There are 16 residues in the CDR3. The germline V gene has CDR1 SGHRS and CDR2 YFSETQ. The CDR3 region is CASSGPGTGRPGELFF. For the CDR3, the DNA is TGCGCCAGCAGCGGCCCCGGGACAGGGAGGCCCGGGGAGCTGTTTTTT.

V usage is TRBV29-1 and J usage is TRBJ2-4; D unclear. The CDR3 is 12 amino acids. The V end was cut by 3 bases, the J end by 2 bases, with 5 bases between. CDR1 and CDR2 (germline): SQVTM, ANQGSEA. In DNA form, the CDR3 reads TGCAGCGTTGAGCAGACCAAAAACATTCAGTACTTC. Translation: CSVEQTKNIQYF.

This clonotype was found once. The chain couples TRBV29-1 to TRBJ2-1; D remains ambiguous. V gave up 7 bases and J gave up 3 bases, with 16 bases separating them. The germline gives CDR1 SQVTM, CDR2 ANQGSEA. CDR3 length equals 14 residues. The CDR3 protein is CSGAYGARYNEQFF. CDR3 DNA sequence: TGCAGCGGTGCTTACGGCGCCCGCTACAATGAGCAGTTCTTC.

The chain uses TRBV11-2 and TRBJ2-3, with TRBD1 as a possible D gene (6 bases). The V gene lost 4 bases and the J gene lost 0 bases, with 11 bases spanning the gap. Germline lookup yields CDR1 SGHAT and CDR2 FQNNGV. The CDR3 runs to 15 residues. Here the CDR3 reads CASSSQTGSTDTQYF. DNA of the CDR3: TGTGCCAGCAGCTCTCAGACAGGTAGCACAGATACGCAGTATTTT.

Concerning this clonotype itself: The junction does not match germline at one end; this may be a read error. This chain uses TRBV5-4 with TRBJ2-2; D gene uncertain. Germline CDR1 and CDR2: SGHNT and YYREEE (reference sequence). The CDR3 extends over 13 amino acids. CDR3 sequence: CASSLMDTGELFF. The CDR3 bases are TGCGCCAGCAGCTTGATGGACACCGGGGAGCTGTTTTTT. The whole variable domain, filled in from reference TRBV5-4 and TRBJ2-2, reads ETGVTQSPTHLIKTRGQQVTLRCSSQSGHNTVSWYQQALGQGPQFIFQYYREEENGRGNFPPRFSGLQFPNYSSELNVNALELDDSALYLCASSLMDTGELFFGEGSRLTVL.

This clonotype was seen a handful of times. The chain couples TRBV20-1 to TRBJ2-3; D is ambiguous. The CDR3 spans 14 residues. Between the trimmed V and J ends, which lost 5 bases and 2 bases, there was a span of 14 bases. In germline, CDR1 is DFQATT, CDR2 SNEGSKA (reference sequence). The CDR3: CSAVVGGLTDTQYF. CDR3 DNA sequence: TGCAGTGCTGTAGTGGGCGGTCTCACAGATACGCAGTATTTT.

A few counts support this clonotype. The chain recombines TRBV20-1 with TRBJ2-5, with TRBD1 matching 8 bases. The junction had 9 bases not matched to a gene; V was cut back by 1 base and J by 5 bases. The CDR3 is 15 amino acids. Germline loops: CDR1 DFQATT, CDR2 SNEGSKA (reference sequence). CDR3 coding DNA: TGCAGTGCTAGAGCTGCGGACAGGGTTGATGAGACCCAGTACTTC. It translates to CSARAADRVDETQYF.

This clonotype was counted only a few times. The chain joins TRBV20-1 to TRBJ2-1; 10 bases are a match to TRBD2. With V trimmed by 4 bases and J by 7 bases, 4 bases remained unmatched. CDR3 size: 13 residues. The germline gives CDR1 DFQATT, CDR2 SNEGSKA (reference sequence). The CDR3 sequence is CSATSGSPNEQFF. CDR3 DNA sequence: TGCAGTGCTACTAGCGGGAGCCCGAATGAGCAGTTCTTC.

The chain is built from TRBV20-1 and TRBJ1-1; D unclear. Germline loops: CDR1 DFQATT, CDR2 SNEGSKA (reference sequence). The CDR3 contains 14 residues. V shed 0 bases and J shed 5 bases, with 13 bases lying between them. This chain's CDR3 is CSARDSGRTTEAFF. CDR3 bases: TGCAGTGCTAGAGATTCGGGCAGAACAACTGAAGCTTTCTTT.

V gene TRBV7-4 combines with J gene TRBJ2-7; D unresolved. CDR1 is SGHVT, CDR2 SQSDAQ, per germline. The CDR3 runs 14 residues. The V end was cut by 5 bases, the J end by 5 bases, with 16 bases between. CDR3 protein: CASSLGPFLDEQYF. CDR3 DNA: TGTGCCAGCAGCCTTGGGCCCTTTTTGGACGAGCAGTACTTC.

This chain joins TRBV20-1 and TRBJ2-7; 7 bases align to TRBD2. The germline V gene encodes CDR1 DFQATT and CDR2 SNEGSKA (reference sequence). The CDR3 covers 14 residues. J gave up 6 bases and V 7 bases, and 15 bases lay outside the gene matches. Here the CDR3 reads CSGGWASGSFEQYF. In nucleotides, the CDR3 is TGCAGTGGCGGCTGGGCTAGCGGTTCTTTCGAGCAGTACTTC.

The chain is built from TRBV11-3 and TRBJ2-1; D remains ambiguous. V was cut by 5 bases and J by 8 bases, with 13 bases left in between. CDR3 size: 13 residues. CDR1 and CDR2 from the germline V gene are SGHNT and YENEEA. The CDR3: CASSTRPRDEQFF. The CDR3 DNA follows: TGTGCCAGCAGCACTCGTCCCCGGGATGAGCAGTTCTTC.

The J gene is TRBJ2-6, the V gene TRBV30; possible D gene TRBD2, 5 bases. Germline V gives CDR1 GTSNPN, CDR2 SVGIG (reference sequence). Trimming cost V 7 bases and J 0 bases, with 22 bases left between them. This CDR3 region has 18 residues. CDR3 nucleotides: TGTGCCTCTGGAGGCAGGACCGGAGCTGCCTCTGGGGCCAACGTCCTGACTTTC. It translates to CASGGRTGAASGANVLTF.

This clonotype was seen more than once but under ten times. The chain employs TRBV27 and TRBJ1-6; no reliable D call. Germline V gives CDR1 MNHEY, CDR2 SMNVEV (reference sequence). Trimming took 0 bases from V and 0 from J, leaving 3 bases between them. This CDR3 comprises 15 residues. This CDR3 is CASSLSSSYNSPLHF. The CDR3, as DNA: TGTGCCAGCAGTTTATCTAGCTCCTATAATTCACCCCTCCACTTT.

The rearrangement joins TRBV5-1 to TRBJ2-7; the D is unclear. Germline-derived CDR1 and CDR2 are SGHRS and YFSETQ. V lost 1 base, J lost 5 bases, and 4 bases lay in between. This CDR3 region has 11 residues. CDR3 in amino acids: CASSLQNEQYF. The DNA for the CDR3 is TGCGCCAGCAGCTTGCAGAACGAGCAGTACTTC. Variable domain in full (rest from reference TRBV5-1 and TRBJ2-7): KAGVTQTPRYLIKTRGQQVTLSCSPISGHRSVSWYQQTPGQGLQFLFEYFSETQRNKGNFPGRFSGRQFSNSRSEMNVSTLELGDSALYLCASSLQNEQYFGPGTRLTVT.

For this clonotype: Its ends do not fully match the called genes, so a read error is possible. The rearrangement joins TRBV7-7 to TRBJ2-5; D is perhaps TRBD2 (6 bases). The CDR3 is made up of 19 amino acids. Germline CDR1 is SSHAT and CDR2 is FNYEAQ (reference sequence). The CDR3 DNA reads as TGTGCTAGCAGTAAACGGGGGTCCATAGGTGGCCAAAGCCAGGAGACCCAGTACTTC. It is translated as CASSKRGSIGGQSQETQYF.

The gene calls are TRBV27 and TRBJ1-5; D call uncertain. V was shortened by 7 bases and J by 7 bases, with 8 bases between the two germline ends. Germline V gene sequence: CDR1 MNHEY, CDR2 SMNVEV (reference sequence). There are 11 residues in the CDR3. The DNA of the CDR3 is TGTGCCAGCATCGTCGGACAGCCCCAGCATTTT. Protein sequence: CASIVGQPQHF.

The V gene is TRBV27, the J gene TRBJ1-2; TRBD1 matches 7 bases. The CDR3 sequence is 13 residues long. The germline V gene encodes CDR1 MNHEY and CDR2 SMNVEV (reference sequence). The V gene end was trimmed by 5 bases and the J gene end by 4 bases; junction bases not matched to a gene: 4. CDR3 amino acids: CASSPGTVYGYTF. In nucleotides, the CDR3 is TGTGCCAGCAGTCCGGGGACAGTCTATGGCTACACCTTC.

CDR3 in amino acids: CSVAGQGMYIQYF. CDR3 in DNA: TGCAGCGTCGCGGGACAGGGGATGTACATTCAGTACTTC. The chain employs TRBV29-1 and TRBJ2-4; 10 positions agree with TRBD1. There are 13 residues in the CDR3. V was clipped by 6 bases and J by 8 bases; unmatched bases: 7. Germline CDR1 is SQVTM and CDR2 is ANQGSEA.

The rearrangement links TRBV28 to TRBJ2-3; a possible D gene is TRBD2 (6 bases). V lost 2 bases to trimming and J lost 0 bases, with 9 bases between them. The CDR3 consists of 15 residues. Per the germline V gene, CDR1 is MDHEN and CDR2 is SYDVKM. CDR3 residues: CASSLTGGSTDTQYF. The CDR3 bases are TGTGCCAGCAGTTTAACCGGGGGAAGCACAGATACGCAGTATTTT.

The chain couples TRBV20-1 to TRBJ2-3; D possibly matches TRBD1 or TRBD2 (5 bases each). Trimming pared 5 bases from V and 0 bases from J, leaving 24 bases between. The CDR3 totals 18 residues. The germline CDR1 and CDR2 sequences are DFQATT and SNEGSKA (reference sequence). This chain's CDR3 is CSAARTGTTSFSTDTQYF. The CDR3 nucleotides read TGCAGTGCTGCCCGAACCGGGACCACAAGCTTTAGCACAGATACGCAGTATTTT.

V is TRBV4-1 and J is TRBJ2-3, with 7 positions matching TRBD2. The J segment lost 11 bases and the V segment lost 1 base, leaving 6 bases of the junction unmatched. CDR1 MGHRA and CDR2 YSYEKL come from the germline V gene. There are 13 residues in the CDR3. The CDR3 sequence is CASSQVLAGEQYF. CDR3 DNA sequence: TGCGCCAGCAGCCAAGTTCTCGCGGGGGAGCAGTATTTT.

Within the sample, this clonotype is large. J is TRBJ1-2 and V is TRBV7-9, with D perhaps TRBD1 (6 bases). The CDR3 sequence is 14 residues long. Trimming took off 5 bases at V and 0 bases at J, with 10 bases between the two ends. Germline V gene lookup returns CDR1 SEHNR and CDR2 FQNEAQ (reference sequence). The CDR3 coding sequence is TGTGCCAGCAGCCCGGACAGCTCTAACTATGGCTACACCTTC. Protein: CASSPDSSNYGYTF. The variable domain in full, completed from reference TRBV7-9 and TRBJ1-2, reads DTGVSQNPRHKITKRGQNVTFRCDPISEHNRLYWYRQTLGQGPEFLTYFQNEAQLEKSRLLSDRFSAERPKGSFSTLEIQRTEQGDSAMYLCASSPDSSNYGYTFGSGTRLTVV.

This sequence joins TRBV20-1 and TRBJ2-7; D unclear. V was pared by 0 bases and J by 5 bases, with 11 bases between. The CDR3 spans 13 residues. Germline-derived CDR1 and CDR2 are DFQATT and SNEGSKA (reference sequence). CDR3 in amino acids: CSARDKSRHEQYF. The CDR3, as DNA: TGCAGTGCTAGAGATAAAAGTCGCCACGAGCAGTACTTC.

This clonotype was picked up a small number of times. The V call is TRBV2, the J call TRBJ1-2, with 7 bases identical to TRBD1. The germline CDR1 and CDR2 sequences are SNHLY and FYNNEI. The CDR3 has 13 residues. V gave up 6 bases and J gave up 8 bases; unmatched junction bases: 9. CDR3 sequence (DNA): TGTGCCAGCAGCCCAGACAGGGATGAAGGCTACACCTTC. Protein product: CASSPDRDEGYTF.

This chain uses TRBV20-1 with TRBJ2-3; 13 nucleotides line up with TRBD2. CDR3 length equals 15 residues. Germline V lookup: CDR1 DFQATT, CDR2 SNEGSKA (reference sequence). The trim removed 6 bases at V and 2 bases at J, leaving 5 bases unmatched. The CDR3 sequence: CSAPGLAGNTDTQYF. The CDR3 DNA is TGCAGTGCGCCGGGACTAGCGGGAAACACAGATACGCAGTATTTT.

The chain uses TRBV11-2 and TRBJ2-2; D not certain. The V gene's germline CDR1 is SGHAT and CDR2 FQNNGV. V gave up 5 bases and J gave up 4 bases, with 17 bases separating them. This CDR3 region has 16 residues. The CDR3 region is CASSHPVGSGTGELFF. The DNA of the CDR3 is TGTGCCAGCAGCCATCCCGTGGGGTCGGGCACCGGGGAGCTGTTTTTT.

Details on this clonotype: An end of the junction does not agree with germline; a read error may underlie this. The V gene is TRBV2, the J gene TRBJ1-1; 7 nucleotides match TRBD1. Germline values: CDR1 SNHLY, CDR2 FYNNEI. This CDR3 contains 13 residues. The CDR3 protein is CASSGQGGTEASF. DNA for the CDR3: TGTGCCAGCAGTGGACAGGGAGGCACTGAAGCTTCCTTT.

V is TRBV28 and J is TRBJ2-3; TRBD2 agrees at 8 bases. The CDR3 is 13 amino acids. CDR1 and CDR2 (germline): MDHEN, SYDVKM. J gave up 2 bases and V 7 bases, and 2 bases lay outside the gene matches. The CDR3 DNA reads as TGTGCCAGCACAGCGGGAGACACAGATACGCAGTATTTT. This codes for CASTAGDTDTQYF.

The chain uses TRBV11-3 and TRBJ2-5, with unresolved D. CDR1 is SGHNT, CDR2 YENEEA, per germline. The V gene lost 5 bases and the J gene lost 5 bases, with 6 bases spanning the gap. The CDR3 has 11 residues. The CDR3 reads CASSPLETQYF. Written as DNA, the CDR3 is TGTGCCAGCAGCCCCCTCGAGACCCAGTACTTC.

The chain links TRBV5-5 to TRBJ2-3; possible D gene TRBD2, 6 bases. The V gene's germline CDR1 is SGHKS and CDR2 YYEKEE (reference sequence). V was pared by 4 bases and J by 2 bases, with 11 bases between. CDR3 size: 14 residues. The CDR3 reads CASSGGLLTDTQYF. The CDR3 DNA is TGTGCCAGCAGCGGGGGACTGCTCACAGATACGCAGTATTTT.